This T cell receptor (beta chain) was sequenced for a study of glioma-infiltrating T cells after dendritic cell vaccination. Study at large: Glioblastoma patients came from Phase I and II dendritic cell vaccination trials. Autologous tumor lysate was loaded overnight onto monocyte-derived dendritic cells grown seven days with IL-4 and GM-CSF. Study outcomes and limitations: Higher pretreatment TIL content predicted longer progression-free time and survival. TCR clonality showed no direct relationship with survival.

TCRdb's table, derived via immunoSEQ multiplex PCR, lists solely in-frame clones and lacks some. The table includes roughly 83,000 clones, more than 75% detected once. This clone was counted a few times. The antigen remains unidentified. Germline CDR1 reads SGHDT; CDR2 reads YYEEEE. This CDR3 region has 12 residues. V gave up 4 bases and J gave up 2 bases, with 7 bases separating them. Specimen: blood, collected before dendritic cell vaccination. The V call is TRBV5-6, the J call TRBJ2-7; D not resolved. The origin of this receptor is a human donor with glioblastoma. This CDR3 is CASSMSAYEQYF. The CDR3 DNA reads TGTGCCAGCAGCATGTCGGCCTACGAGCAGTACTTC.